This entry lists 13 T cell receptor beta chains sequenced from one sample in a study of shared clonotypes between healthy human individuals. Naive CD8 isolation took CD45RO-negative cells positively selected for CCR7 and excluded terminally differentiated effector memory CD45RA+ cells. TCRdb's copy holds only in-frame clones and misses some; the assay was immunoSEQ multiplex PCR. The table includes 1.5 million to 2.5 million clones, about 95% detected once. Sequencing was performed on naive CD8+ T cells sorted from blood. The receptors were sampled from a man between 18 and 29 years old in good health.

The chain links TRBV9 to TRBJ2-1; D is tentatively TRBD1 or TRBD2 (5 bases each). This CDR3 spans 14 amino acids. CDR1 and CDR2 from the germline V gene are SGDLS and YYNGEE. Trimming took 5 bases from V and 3 from J, leaving 12 bases between them. CDR3 DNA sequence: TGTGCCAGCAGTAGGGACGGGAACTACAATGAGCAGTTCTTC. Amino acid sequence: CASSRDGNYNEQFF.

The J gene is TRBJ1-4, the V gene TRBV7-8, with D possibly being TRBD1 (5 bases). The CDR3 covers 14 residues. CDR1 SGHVS and CDR2 FQNEAQ come from the germline V gene. V was trimmed by 5 bases and J by 7 bases, leaving 14 bases between them. CDR3 DNA: TGTGCCAGCAGCCACGGAGAGGGGTTTGAAAAACTGTTTTTT. Protein sequence: CASSHGEGFEKLFF.

The J gene is TRBJ2-1, the V gene TRBV10-3, with 10 bases that match TRBD2. The CDR3 length is 16 residues. The V gene end was trimmed by 7 bases and the J gene end by 7 bases; junction bases not matched to a gene: 13. Germline lookup yields CDR1 ENHRY and CDR2 SYGVKD. This CDR3 reads CAITHGAGGPLNEQFF. In DNA, the CDR3 is TGTGCCATCACCCACGGAGCGGGGGGGCCCTTGAATGAGCAGTTCTTC.

The chain links TRBV25-1 to TRBJ1-2, with no clear D. Trimming removed 1 base from V and 3 bases from J, with 6 bases in between. This CDR3 has 13 amino acids. The germline V gene encodes CDR1 MGHDK and CDR2 SYGVNS. The CDR3 DNA follows: TGTGCCAGCAGTGAATCACTGCACTATGGCTACACCTTC. Translation gives CASSESLHYGYTF.

V and J are TRBV7-3 and TRBJ2-1, with a possible D match to TRBD1 (6 bases). Germline CDR1 is SGHTA and CDR2 is FQGTGA. CDR3 length: 15 residues. Trimming left V 5 bases short and J 2 bases short, with 13 bases between. CDR3 in DNA: TGTGCCAGCAGCCCTGCCGAGGGGGCCTACAATGAGCAGTTCTTC. Translated: CASSPAEGAYNEQFF. Complete variable domain (other parts from reference TRBV7-3 and TRBJ2-1): GAGVSQTPSNKVTEKGKYVELRCDPISGHTALYWYRQSLGQGPEFLIYFQGTGAADDSGLPNDRFFAVRPEGSVSTLKIQRTERGDSAVYLCASSPAEGAYNEQFFGPGTRLTVL.

The chain joins TRBV6-1 to TRBJ1-4, with a weak D call TRBD1 (6 bases). V was clipped by 7 bases and J by 6 bases, with 12 bases between them. The CDR3 extends over 13 amino acids. Germline CDR1 is MNHNS and CDR2 is SASEGT. In DNA, the CDR3 is TGTGCCAGCATCCCCGGGACATATGAAAAACTGTTTTTT. Amino acids: CASIPGTYEKLFF.

The gene calls are TRBV15 and TRBJ2-7; D is undetermined. V gave up 3 bases and J gave up 4 bases, with 16 bases separating them. This CDR3 is built from 15 residues. Germline CDR1 and CDR2: LNHNV and YYDKDF (reference sequence). The CDR3 nucleotides are TGTGCCACCAGCAGCCCCGGGTACAGTCCTTACGAGCAGTACTTC. Its protein product is CATSSPGYSPYEQYF.

V is TRBV25-1 and J is TRBJ2-1, with 11 nucleotides matching TRBD1. With V trimmed by 1 base and J by 3 bases, 5 bases remained unmatched. There are 17 residues in the CDR3. From germline, CDR1 is MGHDK and CDR2 SYGVNS. The CDR3 loop is CASSESGQGGNYNEQFF. The CDR3 nucleotides read TGTGCCAGCAGTGAATCGGGACAGGGGGGGAACTACAATGAGCAGTTCTTC.

This clone was observed once. The chain uses TRBV14 and TRBJ2-1; D is unresolved. CDR3 length equals 14 residues. From germline, CDR1 is SGHDN and CDR2 FVKESK. V was clipped by 1 base and J by 4 bases, with 8 bases between them. The CDR3 DNA sequence: TGTGCCAGCAGCCAAGCCCAAAGATACAATGAGCAGTTCTTC. As protein: CASSQAQRYNEQFF.

This clone was seen once. This sequence joins TRBV13 and TRBJ2-7; 12 bases match TRBD2. The CDR3 sequence is 17 residues long. In germline, CDR1 is PRHDT, CDR2 FYEKMQ (reference sequence). After removal of 5 bases from V and 2 bases from J, the junction contained 10 bases not matched to a gene. CDR3 sequence reads: CASSLWTLAGGPYEQYF. DNA of the CDR3: TGTGCCAGCAGCCTCTGGACACTAGCGGGAGGACCCTACGAGCAGTACTTC. Filled out from reference TRBV13 and TRBJ2-7, the complete variable domain reads AAGVIQSPRHLIKEKRETATLKCYPIPRHDTVYWYQQGPGQDPQFLISFYEKMQSDKGSIPDRFSAQQFSDYHSELNMSSLELGDSALYFCASSLWTLAGGPYEQYFGPGTRLTVT.

The chain links TRBV28 to TRBJ1-6; D gene ambiguous. Germline loops: CDR1 MDHEN, CDR2 SYDVKM. The V end lost 3 bases, the J end lost 5 bases, and 8 bases lay between the germline ends. CDR3 length equals 14 residues. The CDR3 spells CASSFRGNNSPLHF. In nucleotides, the CDR3 is TGTGCCAGCAGTTTTCGAGGGAATAATTCACCCCTCCACTTT.

The CDR3 DNA reads TGTGCCAGCAGCGTCGGTAGTAGCACAGATACGCAGTATTTT. Its protein is CASSVGSSTDTQYF. J is TRBJ2-3 and V is TRBV6-6; no clear D. This CDR3 comprises 14 residues. The V gene lost 6 bases and the J gene lost 0 bases, with 10 bases spanning the gap. From germline, CDR1 is MNHNY and CDR2 SVGAGI (reference sequence).

The V call is TRBV29-1, the J call TRBJ2-3, with 10 positions matching TRBD1. Germline-derived CDR1 and CDR2 are SQVTM and ANQGSEA. This CDR3 has 15 amino acids. Trimming at V came to 0 bases and at J to 2 bases, leaving 2 bases not matched to a gene. This CDR3 reads CSVEETGGLTDTQYF. The CDR3 DNA reads TGCAGCGTTGAAGAGACAGGGGGCCTCACAGATACGCAGTATTTT.